A selection of T cell receptor beta chains follows, all from one sample in a study of human T cells and chemical hapten exposure. TCRdb recomputed calls from the RACE reads with MiXCR, one row per CDR3 protein. The table records just under 350,000 distinct CDR3 sequences, 6% to 8.5% of them present only once. Source: whole blood, taken in connection with sensitization to the hapten diphenylcyclopropenone (DPC). Source of these receptors: a woman under 30 with alopecia areata. Some clones in this sample may be carry-over from other donors' samples. Each CDR3 is given with its conserved first and last residue. The order of the fields is CDR3 length, V gene, CDR3 protein.

16 TRBV6-1 CASIGRWSPGAVEQYF
13 TRBV29-1 CSVVGGEVNEQFF
15 TRBV6-4 CASSVGTGGVNEQFF
14 TRBV6-6 CASTHPDSLYGYTF
14 TRBV7-3 CASSTDPTTGELFF
13 TRBV29-1 CSVATDSSYEQYF
15 TRBV10-3 CAISEWGGLDTEAFF
16 TRBV10-3 CAISESDLAGPDTQYF
14 TRBV7-2 CASSETGVTDTQYF
15 TRBV6-1 CASRKSILGRDEQYF
16 TRBV7-8 CASSPRTGVNTGELFF
14 TRBV27 CASSFWGQGDTQYF
17 TRBV7-2 CASSLGLAGEATDTQYF
13 TRBV7-6 CASSLPVGEGYTF
14 TRBV28 CASSLLGRPDGYTF
15 TRBV2 CASKLAVASTDTQYF
13 TRBV20-1 CSARAEGTGELFF
16 TRBV20-1 CSARDPGGLAKNIQYF
12 TRBV14 CASSQDLDTQYF
14 TRBV7-9 CASSSYYAKNIQYF
16 TRBV7-2 CASSPTVPIYNSPLHF